This passage covers 26 T cell receptor beta chains from one sample sequenced in a study of TIL therapy for anti-PD-1-resistant metastatic lung cancer. The immunoSEQ assay was v3. The data were produced by immunoSEQ multiplex PCR, yet TCRdb's version contains in-frame clones alone and is incomplete. Counted here are 50,000 to 65,000 clones, over 75% occurring once; the ten biggest clones make up less than 3.5%. Time point here: pre-treatment sample, taken before nivolumab and TIL therapy. Sequenced here: blood, sampled at baseline. The receptors here all came from a person between 25 and 80 years old with non-small cell lung cancer.

The J gene is TRBJ2-7, the V gene TRBV28, with 7 bases matching TRBD1. The CDR3 consists of 13 residues. Per the germline V gene, CDR1 is MDHEN and CDR2 is SYDVKM. The trim removed 5 bases at V and 3 bases at J, leaving 4 bases unmatched. The CDR3 coding sequence is TGTGCCAGCAGTATCGGGACAGACTACGAGCAGTACTTC. Translation: CASSIGTDYEQYF.

The chain joins TRBV21-1 to TRBJ2-3; the D call of TRBD1 is as the table states it, not checked on the DNA. TRBV21-1 is a pseudogene segment. The CDR3 consists of 17 residues. CDR3 residues: CASSKGDRLPRTDTQYF. DNA for the CDR3: TGTGCCAGCAGCAAGGGAGACAGGCTTCCTAGGACAGATACGCAGTATTTT.

The rearrangement links TRBV11-2 to TRBJ2-1, with D uncertain. Trimming stripped 5 bases from V and 0 bases from J, with 11 bases between. The CDR3 runs to 15 residues. Germline loops: CDR1 SGHAT, CDR2 FQNNGV. Here the CDR3 reads CASSPRRSSYNEQFF. For the CDR3, the DNA is TGTGCCAGCAGCCCCCGACGTAGCTCCTACAATGAGCAGTTCTTC.

V gene TRBV30 combines with J gene TRBJ1-5; 7 bases map to TRBD1. This CDR3 region has 15 residues. The germline V gene encodes CDR1 GTSNPN and CDR2 SVGIG (reference sequence). The V and J ends lost 3 bases and 0 bases, in that order; junction bases with no gene match: 5. The CDR3 reads CAWSPGQISNQPQHF. For the CDR3, the DNA is TGTGCCTGGAGCCCGGGACAGATTAGCAATCAGCCCCAGCATTTT.

The V gene is TRBV3-1 (or the pseudogene TRBV3-2), the J gene TRBJ2-3; no clear D. The V end lost 4 bases, the J end lost 2 bases, and 13 bases lay between the germline ends. Germline lookup yields CDR1 LGHDT and CDR2 YNNKEL (reference sequence). This CDR3 region has 15 residues. CDR3 loop: CASSPSGLLTDTQYF. CDR3 nucleotides: TGTGCCAGCAGCCCGTCCGGGTTACTCACAGATACGCAGTATTTT.

The chain has TRBV11-2 and TRBJ2-5; possibly TRBD1 or TRBD2 for D (5 bases each). V lost 5 bases and J lost 4, with 14 bases in between. CDR3 length: 14 amino acids. The germline gives CDR1 SGHAT, CDR2 FQNNGV. CDR3 bases: TGTGCCAGCAGCAAAGCCGGGACCCCAGAGACCCAGTACTTC. This codes for CASSKAGTPETQYF.

The chain couples TRBV4-3 to TRBJ2-7; 11 bases map to TRBD2. CDR3 length: 15 amino acids. Germline loops: CDR1 LGHNA, CDR2 YSLEER. Trimming took 1 base from V and 4 from J; bases not matched to a gene: 3. CDR3 nucleotide sequence: TGCGCCAGCAGCCAAGGGCTAGCGGGGGGTTACGAGCAGTACTTC. Translating gives CASSQGLAGGYEQYF.

This clone is labeled medium-sized. The chain joins TRBV3-1 (or the pseudogene TRBV3-2) to TRBJ1-2, with D tentatively TRBD1 (5 bases). Germline values: CDR1 LGHDT, CDR2 YNNKEL (reference sequence). V was shortened by 0 bases and J by 0 bases, with 5 bases between the two germline ends. The CDR3 spans 14 residues. The CDR3 spells CASSQEGANYGYTF. CDR3 DNA: TGTGCCAGCAGCCAAGAGGGGGCTAACTATGGCTACACCTTC.

The chain is built from TRBV19 and TRBJ2-5; no clear D gene. Per germline, CDR1 LNHDA and CDR2 SQIVND (reference sequence). V lost 5 bases, J lost 6 bases, and 7 bases lay in between. This CDR3 is built from 11 residues. This CDR3 reads CASSHRQTQYF. DNA of the CDR3: TGTGCCAGTAGTCACCGTCAGACCCAGTACTTC.

The V and J genes are TRBV3-1 (or the pseudogene TRBV3-2) and TRBJ1-2; 7 positions match TRBD1. Germline V CDR1 and CDR2: LGHDT, YNNKEL (reference sequence). The length of the CDR3 is 15 residues. J gave up 2 bases and V 0 bases, and 3 bases lay outside the gene matches. CDR3 DNA: TGTGCCAGCAGCCAAGATGACAGGGAGAACTATGGCTACACCTTC. This translates into CASSQDDRENYGYTF.

The CDR3 loop is CASSLSFESDFYNEQFF. The CDR3 bases are TGCGCCAGCAGCCTTTCATTTGAGAGCGATTTCTACAATGAGCAGTTCTTC. V gene TRBV4-3 combines with J gene TRBJ2-1; D not certain. The ends were cut back, 4 bases at V and 3 bases at J, with 19 bases in the middle. Germline lookup yields CDR1 LGHNA and CDR2 YSLEER. The CDR3 totals 17 residues.

The V gene is TRBV29-1, the J gene TRBJ2-5; tentatively, D is TRBD1 (6 bases). The germline V and J ends were trimmed by 2 bases and 4 bases, with 14 bases remaining between them. Germline V gives CDR1 SQVTM, CDR2 ANQGSEA. The CDR3 length is 14 residues. CDR3 region: CSVEQNRAGETQYF. The CDR3 region has the DNA TGCAGCGTTGAACAGAACAGGGCGGGAGAGACCCAGTACTTC.

This sequence joins TRBV28 and TRBJ1-5; 8 positions match TRBD1. The germline V gene has CDR1 MDHEN and CDR2 SYDVKM. V lost 5 bases to trimming and J lost 7 bases; unmatched junction nucleotides: 10. This CDR3 region has 15 residues. The CDR3 here is CASSAGTGTRQPQHF. The CDR3 nucleotides read TGTGCCAGCAGTGCCGGGACAGGTACCAGGCAGCCCCAGCATTTT.

The chain is built from TRBV11-3 and TRBJ1-2, with no clear D. There are 13 residues in the CDR3. Germline-derived CDR1 and CDR2 are SGHNT and YENEEA. The germline V and J ends were trimmed by 0 bases and 8 bases, with 10 bases remaining between them. Written as DNA, the CDR3 is TGTGCCAGCAGCTTAGATTCAGGTCTGGGCTACACCTTC. Translating gives CASSLDSGLGYTF.

The rearrangement uses TRBV28 and TRBJ1-5, with TRBD1 as a possible D gene (5 bases). Per germline, CDR1 MDHEN and CDR2 SYDVKM. V was trimmed by 7 bases and J by 1 base, leaving 17 bases between them. This CDR3 is built from 16 residues. Here the CDR3 reads CASKGPQGGSNQPQHF. In nucleotides, the CDR3 is TGTGCCAGCAAAGGACCCCAGGGAGGGAGCAATCAGCCCCAGCATTTT.

The chain combines TRBV30 with TRBJ1-6, with 8 bases that match TRBD1. V shed 5 bases, J shed 10 bases, and the junction held 7 bases outside the gene matches. The CDR3 covers 13 residues. Per the germline V gene, CDR1 is GTSNPN and CDR2 is SVGIG (reference sequence). The CDR3 region is CAWVGQGDSPLHF. The CDR3 DNA reads TGTGCCTGGGTTGGACAGGGCGACTCACCCCTCCACTTT.

This clone was recorded at least ten times. This chain joins TRBV2 and TRBJ1-5; D gene ambiguous. Trimming cost V 6 bases and J 0 bases, with 15 bases left between them. The CDR3 covers 16 residues. Germline V lookup: CDR1 SNHLY, CDR2 FYNNEI. CDR3 protein: CASSDVWAYSNQPQHF. In nucleotides, the CDR3 is TGTGCCAGCAGCGACGTTTGGGCGTATAGCAATCAGCCCCAGCATTTT.

CDR3 DNA sequence: TGTGCCAGCAGTTATGGGACAGGTTCCTATGGCTACACCTTC. Translation gives CASSYGTGSYGYTF. The chain combines TRBV6-5 with TRBJ1-2; 8 bases line up with TRBD1. V was clipped by 3 bases and J by 4 bases; unmatched bases: 4. The CDR3 is made up of 14 amino acids. In germline, CDR1 is MNHEY, CDR2 SVGAGI.

The chain combines TRBV7-2 with TRBJ2-1; 7 bases agree with TRBD1. CDR1 is SGHTA and CDR2 is FQGNSA in the germline V gene. CDR3 length: 15 residues. The trim removed 0 bases at V and 6 bases at J, leaving 5 bases unmatched. CDR3 residues: CASSLAGGASNEQFF. CDR3 DNA: TGTGCCAGCAGCTTAGCAGGGGGCGCATCCAATGAGCAGTTCTTC. The full variable domain, in which reference TRBV7-2 and TRBJ2-1 provide the parts outside the CDR3, is GAGVSQSPSNKVTEKGKDVELRCDPISGHTALYWYRQSLGQGLEFLIYFQGNSAPDKSGLPSDRFSAERTGGSVSTLTIQRTQQEDSAVYLCASSLAGGASNEQFFGPGTRLTVL.

This clone was counted once. The J gene is TRBJ2-1, the V gene TRBV27; 9 bases map to TRBD2. The germline CDR1 and CDR2 sequences are MNHEY and SMNVEV (reference sequence). Trimming at V came to 5 bases and at J to 9 bases, leaving 11 bases not matched to a gene. CDR3 length: 15 amino acids. The CDR3 loop reads CASSRNGLAKFEQFF. The CDR3 bases are TGTGCCAGCAGTCGGAACGGACTAGCGAAATTTGAGCAGTTCTTC.

J is TRBJ1-1 and V is TRBV27; 9 nucleotides line up with TRBD1. The CDR3 runs to 19 residues. CDR1 and CDR2 (germline): MNHEY, SMNVEV (reference sequence). Trimming removed 2 bases from V and 0 bases from J; junction bases left unmatched: 13. CDR3 DNA sequence: TGTGCCAGCAGTTTAAAGGTCCGGGACAGGGCTTTTATGAACACTGAAGCTTTCTTT. It specifies CASSLKVRDRAFMNTEAFF.

The chain employs TRBV18 and TRBJ2-3; 10 positions agree with TRBD1. This CDR3 is built from 15 residues. The ends lost 5 bases at V and 8 bases at J; junction bases unmatched: 10. Per germline, CDR1 KGHSH and CDR2 LQKENI. CDR3 in DNA: TGTGCCAGCTCATTGGAGGGACAGGGGACAAGTACGCAGTATTTT. Protein sequence: CASSLEGQGTSTQYF. Based on the CDR3 plus reference TRBV18 and TRBJ2-3, the full variable domain is NAGVMQNPRHLVRRRGQEARLRCSPMKGHSHVYWYRQLPEEGLKFMVYLQKENIIDESGMPKERFSAEFPKEGPSILRIQQVVRGDSAAYFCASSLEGQGTSTQYFGPGTRLTVL.

CDR3 sequence (DNA): TGTGCCAGCAGCCAAGATCAGGGAGGCCTGCTCTCCTATAATTCACCCCTCCACTTT. It translates to CASSQDQGGLLSYNSPLHF. The chain recombines TRBV3-1 (or the pseudogene TRBV3-2) with TRBJ1-6; a weak D match, TRBD1 (5 bases). This CDR3 comprises 19 residues. The V gene's germline CDR1 is LGHDT and CDR2 YNNKEL (reference sequence). Trimming removed 0 bases at V and 0 bases at J, with 15 bases between.

This clone showed up just once. The J gene is TRBJ1-5, the V gene TRBV10-2; 8 bases are shared with TRBD1. The germline CDR1 and CDR2 sequences are WSHSY and SAAADI. This CDR3 is built from 14 residues. J lost 5 bases, V lost 3 bases, and 3 bases had no gene match. The CDR3 sequence: CASSEGQGHQPQHF. Written as DNA, the CDR3 is TGCGCCAGCAGTGAAGGACAGGGCCATCAGCCCCAGCATTTT.

The rearrangement links TRBV7-9 to TRBJ2-1; 12 nucleotides align to TRBD2. The CDR3 totals 15 residues. V dropped 7 bases and J dropped 5; count of bases not matched to a gene: 6. The germline gives CDR1 SEHNR, CDR2 FQNEAQ (reference sequence). DNA for the CDR3: TGTGCCAGCAAAGATCGGACTAGCGGGAACAATGAGCAGTTCTTC. Its protein is CASKDRTSGNNEQFF.

V usage is TRBV6-5 and J usage is TRBJ1-2; TRBD1 agrees at 7 bases. CDR1 and CDR2 from the germline V gene are MNHEY and SVGAGI. The CDR3 sequence is 15 residues long. The V and J ends lost 6 bases and 2 bases, in that order; junction bases with no gene match: 9. CDR3 protein: CASSVDRALNYGYTF. In nucleotides, the CDR3 is TGTGCCAGCAGCGTTGACAGGGCCCTCAACTATGGCTACACCTTC.